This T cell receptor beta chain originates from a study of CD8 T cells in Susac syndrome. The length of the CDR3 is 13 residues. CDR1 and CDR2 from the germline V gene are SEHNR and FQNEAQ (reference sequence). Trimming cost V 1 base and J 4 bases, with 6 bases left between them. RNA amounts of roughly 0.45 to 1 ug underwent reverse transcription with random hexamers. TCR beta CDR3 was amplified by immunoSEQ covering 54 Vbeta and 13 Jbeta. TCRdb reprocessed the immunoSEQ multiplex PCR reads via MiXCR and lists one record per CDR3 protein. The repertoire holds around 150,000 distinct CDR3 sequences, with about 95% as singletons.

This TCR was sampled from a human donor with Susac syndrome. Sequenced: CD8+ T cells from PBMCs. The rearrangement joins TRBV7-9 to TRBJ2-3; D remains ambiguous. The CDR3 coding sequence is TGTGCCAGCAGCTTAGTCGTCTCAGATACGCAGTATTTT. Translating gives CASSLVVSDTQYF.